These 21 T cell receptor beta chains came from one sample sequenced in a study of blood T cell repertoires in COVID-19 (dated by TCRdb to 2019 to 2021). The library came from the immunoSEQ multiplex PCR assay. Imported from immuneACCESS, the table was reduced by TCRdb to in-frame sequences with V and J called. These copies leave out some clones; in studies compared against another copy, an unresolved V gene accounts for under half, and the cause of the remainder is not known. This sample lists tens of thousands of clones; about 79% were detected once. The top ten hold approximately 25% of the sample. Specimen: peripheral blood. These receptors were taken from a man aged 55 to 70 with acute or convalescent COVID-19.

This chain joins TRBV4-2 and TRBJ1-6; 8 bases map to TRBD1. Unmatched junction bases numbered 7, after V lost 3 bases and J lost 0 bases. CDR1 and CDR2 from the germline V gene are LGHNA and YNFKEQ. CDR3 size: 18 residues. CDR3 DNA sequence: TGTGCCAGCAGCCAGCGGGACAGGATCAGCTCCTATAATTCACCCCTCCACTTT. Encoded protein: CASSQRDRISSYNSPLHF.

This chain's CDR3 is CASKSGGAQETQYF. Written as DNA, the CDR3 is TGTGCCAGCAAAAGCGGGGGGGCCCAAGAGACCCAGTACTTC. The V gene is TRBV28, the J gene TRBJ2-5, with 10 bases lining up with TRBD2. Germline CDR1 is MDHEN and CDR2 is SYDVKM. The trim removed 7 bases at V and 1 base at J, leaving 3 bases unmatched. This CDR3 is built from 14 residues.

The CDR3 DNA follows: TGCGCCAGCAGCTTGGGAGGCGGTGGGGAGACCCAGTACTTC. Translated: CASSLGGGGETQYF. J is TRBJ2-5 and V is TRBV5-1, with no clear D. The CDR3 runs to 14 residues. Per the germline V gene, CDR1 is SGHRS and CDR2 is YFSETQ. Trimming left V 0 bases short and J 5 bases short, with 11 bases between.

This chain joins TRBV18 and TRBJ2-2, with 13 nucleotides matching TRBD2. This CDR3 comprises 17 residues. The trim removed 6 bases at V and 1 base at J, leaving 5 bases unmatched. Germline assignment: CDR1 KGHSH and CDR2 LQKENI. The DNA of the CDR3 is TGTGCCAGCTCGTGGACTAGCGGGGGCAGGAACACCGGGGAGCTGTTTTTT. This sequence encodes CASSWTSGGRNTGELFF.

This sequence joins TRBV7-2 and TRBJ2-3; 8 nucleotides line up with TRBD2. Trimming at V came to 1 base and at J to 1 base, leaving 10 bases not matched to a gene. CDR3 length: 18 amino acids. Germline CDR1 reads SGHTA; CDR2 reads FQGNSA. The CDR3 here is CASSLEAKAGVRTDTQYF. DNA for the CDR3: TGTGCCAGCAGCTTAGAGGCCAAAGCGGGGGTCCGCACAGATACGCAGTATTTT.

This chain joins TRBV2 and TRBJ2-1; D remains ambiguous. Deletions cut 6 bases from V and 8 bases from J, with 8 bases between. This CDR3 has 11 amino acids. CDR1 is SNHLY and CDR2 is FYNNEI in the germline V gene. CDR3 sequence reads: CASRNIYEQFF. Here the CDR3 DNA reads TGTGCCAGCAGAAACATTTATGAGCAGTTCTTC.

The J gene is TRBJ1-6, the V gene TRBV9, with TRBD1 matching over 7 bases. Germline CDR1 reads SGDLS; CDR2 reads YYNGEE. The J segment lost 6 bases and the V segment lost 3 bases, leaving 6 bases of the junction unmatched. The CDR3 is 15 amino acids. As DNA, the CDR3 is TGTGCCAGCAGCGCGACAGGGACCACTAATTCACCCCTCCACTTT. It yields the protein CASSATGTTNSPLHF.

The genes are TRBV2 and TRBJ2-3; weak D call: TRBD1 (6 bases). This CDR3 comprises 17 residues. Germline V gene lookup returns CDR1 SNHLY and CDR2 FYNNEI. Trimming took off 4 bases at V and 4 bases at J, with 21 bases between the two ends. CDR3 nucleotide sequence: TGTGCCAGCAGTGCAGAGTTTGGACAGCTGTTTTCAGATACGCAGTATTTT. It specifies CASSAEFGQLFSDTQYF.

The chain couples TRBV9 to TRBJ1-6, with D perhaps matching TRBD1 (6 bases). The CDR3 runs to 14 residues. The V gene lost 4 bases and the J gene lost 4 bases, with 9 bases spanning the gap. The germline V gene has CDR1 SGDLS and CDR2 YYNGEE. For the CDR3, the DNA is TGTGCCAGCAGCCCAGGGGTGTATAATTCACCCCTCCACTTT. Encoded protein: CASSPGVYNSPLHF.

The chain employs TRBV2 and TRBJ2-2, with D possibly being TRBD2 (6 bases). Germline V gives CDR1 SNHLY, CDR2 FYNNEI. CDR3 size: 13 residues. Trimming pared 6 bases from V and 6 bases from J, leaving 11 bases between. The CDR3 protein is CASSPSEAGELFF. The CDR3 nucleotides are TGTGCCAGCAGCCCTAGCGAAGCCGGGGAGCTGTTTTTT.

The V and J genes are TRBV19 and TRBJ1-1, with a tentative D call TRBD1 (5 bases). V lost 8 bases to trimming and J lost 7 bases, with 14 bases between them. CDR3 length equals 12 residues. Germline CDR1 reads LNHDA; CDR2 reads SQIVND (reference sequence). DNA for the CDR3: TGTGCCAGTCGGGACCAGGGAGGTGAAGCTTTCTTT. Its protein is CASRDQGGEAFF.

This chain links TRBV28 with TRBJ2-1, with D unresolved. Trimming left V 4 bases short and J 10 bases short, with 8 bases between. The CDR3 is 11 residues long. CDR1 MDHEN and CDR2 SYDVKM come from the germline V gene. In nucleotides, the CDR3 is TGTGCCAGCAGTTCATTTGAGGAGCAGTTCTTC. This encodes CASSSFEEQFF. The complete variable domain, with remaining parts taken from reference TRBV28 and TRBJ2-1, reads DVKVTQSSRYLVKRTGEKVFLECVQDMDHENMFWYRQDPGLGLRLIYFSYDVKMKEKGDIPEGYSVSREKKERFSLILESASTNQTSMYLCASSSFEEQFFGPGTRLTVL.

This clone occurred a few times. The rearrangement links TRBV7-9 to TRBJ2-7, with 10 nucleotides matching TRBD2. CDR3 length: 15 residues. V gave up 4 bases and J gave up 3 bases; unmatched junction bases: 6. Germline V CDR1 and CDR2: SEHNR, FQNEAQ (reference sequence). The CDR3 DNA reads TGTGCCAGCAGCTCACTAGCGGGGTATCTCTACGAGCAGTACTTC. Translated: CASSSLAGYLYEQYF.

V and J are TRBV9 and TRBJ2-2; TRBD1 might be the D (6 bases). The V end was cut by 0 bases, the J end by 1 base, with 10 bases between. CDR1 and CDR2 from the germline V gene are SGDLS and YYNGEE. The CDR3 loop spans 16 amino acids. The CDR3 loop is CASSVGGLGNTGELFF. The CDR3 DNA reads TGTGCCAGCAGCGTAGGGGGGCTCGGGAACACCGGGGAGCTGTTTTTT.

The CDR3 sequence is CASSPGTQETQYF. The CDR3 DNA follows: TGTGCCAGCTCCCCCGGGACTCAAGAGACCCAGTACTTC. V is TRBV18 and J is TRBJ2-5; tentatively, D is TRBD2 (6 bases). Germline CDR1 is KGHSH and CDR2 is LQKENI. V was cut by 6 bases and J by 2 bases, with 10 bases left in between. The CDR3 is made up of 13 amino acids. The full variable domain, with the rest looked up from reference TRBV18 and TRBJ2-5, is NAGVMQNPRHLVRRRGQEARLRCSPMKGHSHVYWYRQLPEEGLKFMVYLQKENIIDESGMPKERFSAEFPKEGPSILRIQQVVRGDSAAYFCASSPGTQETQYFGPGTRLLVL.

The rearrangement joins TRBV7-9 to TRBJ1-1; D might be TRBD1 (6 bases). Trimming removed 3 bases from V and 10 bases from J, with 18 bases in between. In germline, CDR1 is SEHNR, CDR2 FQNEAQ (reference sequence). This CDR3 has 14 amino acids. The CDR3: CASSLSGVDTAAFF. The CDR3 bases are TGTGCCAGCAGCTTGTCAGGGGTTGACACAGCAGCTTTCTTT.

J is TRBJ2-5 and V is TRBV27; TRBD1 might be the D (6 bases). The CDR3 loop spans 15 amino acids. Germline V CDR1 and CDR2: MNHEY, SMNVEV (reference sequence). With 6 bases removed from V and 3 bases from J, the gap between germline ends came to 17 bases. The CDR3: CASSPTLTGKETQYF. Here the CDR3 DNA reads TGTGCCAGCAGCCCCACTCTGACAGGCAAAGAGACCCAGTACTTC.

V gene TRBV19 combines with J gene TRBJ2-6, with 9 bases fitting TRBD1. The junction had 10 bases not matched to a gene; V was cut back by 3 bases and J by 4 bases. Germline CDR1 is LNHDA and CDR2 is SQIVND (reference sequence). The CDR3 sequence is 18 residues long. CDR3 residues: CASSIHWGQGLGANVLTF. In DNA, the CDR3 is TGTGCCAGTAGTATTCATTGGGGACAGGGTCTCGGGGCCAACGTCCTGACTTTC.

V and J are TRBV30 and TRBJ1-5; the match to TRBD1 covers 9 bases. The J segment lost 3 bases and the V segment lost 3 bases, leaving 3 bases of the junction unmatched. Germline V CDR1 and CDR2: GTSNPN, SVGIG (reference sequence). The CDR3 contains 14 residues. CDR3 nucleotides: TGTGCCTGGAGGGGGACAGGGATCAATCAGCCCCAGCATTTT. This encodes CAWRGTGINQPQHF.

This clone was picked up one time. V and J are TRBV4-2 and TRBJ2-1; possibly TRBD2 for D (6 bases). Germline-derived CDR1 and CDR2 are LGHNA and YNFKEQ. The CDR3 is made up of 13 amino acids. Trimming cost V 3 bases and J 12 bases, with 15 bases left between them. The chain's CDR3 is CASSQRPRERQFF. CDR3 nucleotide sequence: TGTGCCAGCAGCCAGCGACCGCGGGAAAGGCAGTTCTTC.

J is TRBJ1-4 and V is TRBV30; TRBD1 aligns across 7 bases. Per the germline V gene, CDR1 is GTSNPN and CDR2 is SVGIG (reference sequence). J was trimmed by 5 bases and V by 8 bases; bases with no gene match: 2. The CDR3 consists of 11 residues. The CDR3 DNA sequence: TGTGCCGGACAGGAAAATGAAAAACTGTTTTTT. Translated, it gives CAGQENEKLFF.